Listed here are 8 T cell receptor beta chains from one sample, sequenced in a study of control samples from healthy donors and cancer patients. Libraries were prepared by immunoSEQ multiplex PCR; TCRdb keeps only in-frame clonotypes and omits some of them. Here the sample spans some 150,000 clones, roughly 92% being singletons. Sequencing used blood. The receptors shown here come from a man in his fifties in good health.

Note on this clone: This sample also contains other DNA sequences that code for the same CDR3. The chain carries TRBV12-3 or TRBV12-4 and TRBJ1-1; D remains ambiguous. The CDR3 totals 13 residues. V shed 2 bases and J shed 1 base, with 5 bases lying between them. CDR3 bases: TGTGCCAGCAGTTTACGGGGGAACACTGAAGCTTTCTTT. It translates to CASSLRGNTEAFF.

V is TRBV5-4 and J is TRBJ2-3; D not certain. This CDR3 spans 14 amino acids. Germline V CDR1 and CDR2: SGHNT, YYREEE (reference sequence). V lost 5 bases, J lost 1 base, and 11 bases lay in between. Here the CDR3 DNA reads TGTGCCAGCAGACCCTCCCGTGGCACAGATACGCAGTATTTT. Translation: CASRPSRGTDTQYF.

The rearrangement links TRBV19 to TRBJ2-1, with D maybe TRBD2 (5 bases). Germline values: CDR1 LNHDA, CDR2 SQIVND (reference sequence). V dropped 6 bases and J dropped 4 bases, with 10 bases sitting between them. CDR3 length: 13 residues. The CDR3: CASSSLVYNEQFF. The CDR3 DNA is TGTGCCAGTAGCTCACTAGTATACAATGAGCAGTTCTTC.

The chain links TRBV5-1 to TRBJ2-5; D is unclear. The V and J ends lost 1 base and 4 bases respectively, with 8 bases between them. This CDR3 has 13 residues. The germline V gene has CDR1 SGHRS and CDR2 YFSETQ. The CDR3 reads CASSLQERETQYF. The CDR3 DNA sequence: TGCGCCAGCAGCTTGCAGGAGCGAGAGACCCAGTACTTC.

The V gene is TRBV3-1 (or the pseudogene TRBV3-2), the J gene TRBJ2-4, with 10 bases fitting TRBD2. In germline, CDR1 is LGHDT, CDR2 YNNKEL (reference sequence). CDR3 length: 16 residues. With V trimmed by 4 bases and J by 4 bases, 7 bases remained unmatched. The DNA of the CDR3 is TGTGCCAGCAGCCCGGGGGCTAGCGGGAGAAAAAACATTCAGTACTTC. It codes for CASSPGASGRKNIQYF.

The V gene is TRBV24-1, the J gene TRBJ1-5; 8 positions match TRBD1. Germline CDR1 KGHDR, CDR2 SFDVKD. The length of the CDR3 is 13 residues. J gave up 6 bases and V 7 bases, and 4 bases lay outside the gene matches. The chain's CDR3 is CATSQDRAQPQHF. The CDR3 bases are TGTGCCACCAGCCAGGACAGGGCTCAGCCCCAGCATTTT.

The V gene is TRBV3-1 (or the pseudogene TRBV3-2), the J gene TRBJ2-2, with 7 bases fitting TRBD2. The CDR3 loop spans 15 amino acids. Trimming removed 4 bases from V and 4 bases from J; junction bases left unmatched: 6. Germline CDR1 reads LGHDT; CDR2 reads YNNKEL (reference sequence). The CDR3: CASSPPGLSTGELFF. CDR3 in DNA: TGTGCCAGCAGCCCCCCGGGACTAAGCACCGGGGAGCTGTTTTTT.

V gene TRBV27 combines with J gene TRBJ1-5; TRBD1 is a possible D gene (6 bases). Trimming removed 3 bases at V and 1 base at J, with 7 bases between. Per the germline V gene, CDR1 is MNHEY and CDR2 is SMNVEV (reference sequence). The CDR3 loop spans 14 amino acids. CDR3 nucleotide sequence: TGTGCCAGCAGTTTCGGACAGAGCAATCAGCCCCAGCATTTT. Its protein product is CASSFGQSNQPQHF.